One sample yielded the 32 T cell receptor beta chains listed below, sequenced in a study of identical twins (dated by TCRdb to the mid-2010s). The library relied on 5' RACE. Instrument on record: Illumina HiSeq 2000. The public reads were reanalyzed by TCRdb: fastp trimming at Q25, MiXCR alignment, in-frame beta chains only. A single entry per CDR3 protein holds the most common genes and DNA from its merged rows. Recorded for this sample are nearly 650,000 distinct CDR3 sequences; 7.1% of them occurred a single time. The ten largest clones represent over 1.5% of the sample. This sample also belongs to another study, concerning yellow fever vaccine responses in identical twins.

The specimen sequenced was PBMCs. The receptor set was obtained from a woman younger than 35 in good health.

This clonotype has only a few counts. The rearrangement uses TRBV6-2 or TRBV6-3 and TRBJ1-5, with 12 bases lining up with TRBD1. V was clipped by 6 bases and J by 6 bases; unmatched bases: 6. Germline CDR1 and CDR2: MNHEY and SVGEGT. The CDR3 runs to 15 residues. The CDR3 loop is CASRLGQGAGQPQHF. The CDR3 DNA reads TGTGCCAGCAGATTGGGACAGGGGGCTGGTCAGCCCCAGCATTTT.

This clonotype was observed many times. The gene calls are TRBV3-1 and TRBJ2-7, with D possibly TRBD2 on 6 matching bases. The V end was cut by 0 bases, the J end by 0 bases, with 12 bases between. Germline values: CDR1 LGHDT, CDR2 YNNKEL (reference sequence). The CDR3 contains 16 residues. The CDR3 spells CASSQDWLASSYEQYF. CDR3 nucleotides: TGTGCCAGCAGCCAAGATTGGCTAGCGAGCTCCTACGAGCAGTACTTC.

This chain joins TRBV11-2 and TRBJ2-3, with no clear D. Germline values: CDR1 SGHAT, CDR2 FQNNGV. The germline V and J ends were trimmed by 0 bases and 2 bases, with 15 bases remaining between them. The CDR3 runs to 17 residues. CDR3 protein: CASSLDWVRTDTDTQYF. The CDR3, as DNA: TGTGCCAGCAGCTTAGATTGGGTGCGGACCGACACAGATACGCAGTATTTT. Variable domain in full (rest from reference TRBV11-2 and TRBJ2-3): EAGVAQSPRYKIIEKRQSVAFWCNPISGHATLYWYQQILGQGPKLLIQFQNNGVVDDSQLPKDRFSAERLKGVDSTLKIQPAKLEDSAVYLCASSLDWVRTDTDTQYFGPGTRLTVL.

Ten or more counts support this clonotype. This sequence joins TRBV11-2 and TRBJ2-2; D is possibly TRBD1 (6 bases). Per the germline V gene, CDR1 is SGHAT and CDR2 is FQNNGV. Trimming took off 2 bases at V and 7 bases at J, with 11 bases between the two ends. The CDR3 extends over 14 amino acids. The CDR3 is CASSLPGAGGELFF. As DNA, the CDR3 is TGTGCCAGCAGCTTACCAGGGGCTGGCGGGGAGCTGTTTTTT. Combining the CDR3 with reference TRBV11-2 and TRBJ2-2 gives the whole variable domain EAGVAQSPRYKIIEKRQSVAFWCNPISGHATLYWYQQILGQGPKLLIQFQNNGVVDDSQLPKDRFSAERLKGVDSTLKIQPAKLEDSAVYLCASSLPGAGGELFFGEGSRLTVL.

The chain has TRBV11-2 and TRBJ2-3, with 12 bases aligning to TRBD2. Germline CDR1 is SGHAT and CDR2 is FQNNGV. With V trimmed by 3 bases and J by 0 bases, 7 bases remained unmatched. The CDR3 consists of 18 residues. The DNA for the CDR3 is TGTGCCAGCAGCTTCTGGACTAGCGGGGAGTTTAGCACAGATACGCAGTATTTT. This translates into CASSFWTSGEFSTDTQYF.

This clonotype was observed a few times. The CDR3 loop reads CASSASGKYKNIQYF. For the CDR3, the DNA is TGTGCCAGCAGTGCCTCAGGGAAGTACAAAAACATTCAGTACTTC. This chain uses TRBV2 with TRBJ2-4; weak D call: TRBD1 (5 bases). CDR1 is SNHLY, CDR2 FYNNEI, per germline. V lost 4 bases and J 3 bases, leaving 13 bases between the germline ends. The CDR3 length is 15 residues. Complete variable domain (other parts from reference TRBV2 and TRBJ2-4): EPEVTQTPSHQVTQMGQEVILRCVPISNHLYFYWYRQILGQKVEFLVSFYNNEISEKSEIFDDQFSVERPDGSNFTLKIRSTKLEDSAMYFCASSASGKYKNIQYFGAGTRLSVL.

This clonotype was detected many times. The V gene is TRBV4-2, the J gene TRBJ2-1, with a possible D match to TRBD2 (6 bases). Trimming shortened V by 0 bases and J by 0 bases, and 12 bases separated the two germline ends. Per germline, CDR1 LGHNA and CDR2 YNFKEQ. The CDR3 is made up of 17 amino acids. The DNA of the CDR3 is TGTGCCAGCAGCCAAGATCTCGCGGGACCCTCCTACAATGAGCAGTTCTTC. As protein: CASSQDLAGPSYNEQFF.

This clonotype was recorded at least ten times. The chain employs TRBV7-2 and TRBJ2-1; D is unclear. V was shortened by 2 bases and J by 8 bases, with 10 bases between the two germline ends. Germline values: CDR1 SGHTA, CDR2 FQGNSA. This CDR3 is built from 13 residues. CDR3 nucleotides: TGTGCCAGCAGCTTATCCTCTCTGGATGAGCAGTTCTTC. Residues: CASSLSSLDEQFF.

This clonotype was detected a few times. This chain links TRBV3-1 with TRBJ2-1, with TRBD1 matching over 7 bases. Germline CDR1 is LGHDT and CDR2 is YNNKEL (reference sequence). The CDR3 covers 15 residues. Germline trimming cut 1 base from V and 9 bases from J; bases unmatched to any gene: 9. The CDR3 reads CASSQVHTGDSEQFF. Written as DNA, the CDR3 is TGTGCCAGCAGCCAAGTTCATACAGGGGATAGTGAGCAGTTCTTC.

This clonotype was seen more than once but under ten times. The gene calls are TRBV5-1 and TRBJ2-2; the D gene is possibly TRBD1 (6 bases). Germline V gene lookup returns CDR1 SGHRS and CDR2 YFSETQ. The CDR3 is 14 residues long. Trimming pared 5 bases from V and 3 bases from J, leaving 11 bases between. CDR3 nucleotides: TGCGCCAGCAGGGAAAACAGGGACACCGGGGAGCTGTTTTTT. This translates into CASRENRDTGELFF.

This clonotype showed up just a few times. V usage is TRBV20-1 and J usage is TRBJ2-2, with 7 positions matching TRBD2. Germline CDR1 reads DFQATT; CDR2 reads SNEGSKA (reference sequence). The CDR3 runs 16 residues. The V and J ends lost 6 bases and 0 bases, in that order; junction bases with no gene match: 10. The CDR3 DNA sequence: TGCAGTGCAACCCGGGACTACCCCTCGAACACCGGGGAGCTGTTTTTT. Protein product: CSATRDYPSNTGELFF.

The CDR3 DNA reads as TGTGCCAGCAGCCAACGCGGGGTTGGGGAGCTGTTTTTT. Translated, it gives CASSQRGVGELFF. This chain connects TRBV3-1 to TRBJ2-2; possibly TRBD2 for D (6 bases). V shed 2 bases and J shed 8 bases, with 9 bases lying between them. The CDR3 runs 13 residues. Germline CDR1 reads LGHDT; CDR2 reads YNNKEL (reference sequence).

A note on this clonotype: Just one base apart from a much larger clone, this may be a read error. This chain links TRBV20-1 with TRBJ1-5; perhaps TRBD1 as D (5 bases). In germline, CDR1 is DFQATT, CDR2 SNEGSKA (reference sequence). This CDR3 is 13 amino acids long. Deletions cut 3 bases from V and 2 bases from J, with 8 bases between. The CDR3 spells CSASPGGNQPQHF. The CDR3 nucleotides are TGCAGTGCTAGTCCGGGGGGCAATCAGCCCCAGCATTTT.

The chain employs TRBV18 and TRBJ2-1, with 7 bases fitting TRBD2. The CDR3 contains 15 residues. Looked up from germline, CDR1 is KGHSH and CDR2 is LQKENI. V was pared by 5 bases and J by 5 bases, with 9 bases of the junction left unmatched. CDR3 loop: CASSGAPTSNNEQFF. For the CDR3, the DNA is TGTGCCAGCTCAGGGGCTCCGACTAGCAACAATGAGCAGTTCTTC.

This clonotype occurred a few times. The chain is built from TRBV5-1 and TRBJ2-1; 8 positions match TRBD1. This CDR3 has 16 residues. CDR1 SGHRS and CDR2 YFSETQ come from the germline V gene. Unmatched junction bases numbered 12, after V lost 6 bases and J lost 4 bases. The CDR3 spells CASNPSWGDRYNEQFF. DNA of the CDR3: TGCGCCAGCAACCCTAGCTGGGGGGACAGGTACAATGAGCAGTTCTTC.

The chain couples TRBV7-7 to TRBJ1-4; D might be TRBD1 (6 bases). The germline V gene encodes CDR1 SSHAT and CDR2 FNYEAQ (reference sequence). Trimming removed 5 bases at V and 15 bases at J, with 25 bases between. The CDR3 extends over 15 amino acids. Here the CDR3 DNA reads TGTGCCAGCAGCCGACTTGGGGGGCCGAATGAAGAGGTGTTTTTT. Translating it yields CASSRLGGPNEEVFF.

This clonotype was seen a few times. This chain joins TRBV11-3 and TRBJ2-3; D might be TRBD1 (5 bases). Germline lookup yields CDR1 SGHNT and CDR2 YENEEA. V lost 5 bases and J lost 0, with 18 bases in between. The CDR3 runs to 17 residues. Here the CDR3 reads CASSHWVGESSTDTQYF. CDR3 in DNA: TGTGCCAGCAGCCACTGGGTAGGGGAATCGAGCACAGATACGCAGTATTTT.

This clonotype was observed many times. The chain carries TRBV29-1 and TRBJ2-1, with D tentatively TRBD2 (6 bases). Germline loops: CDR1 SQVTM, CDR2 ANQGSEA. This CDR3 has 13 residues. V was shortened by 8 bases and J by 4 bases, with 15 bases between the two germline ends. Written as DNA, the CDR3 is TGCAGCTCCCAAGGGGCGGGATACAATGAGCAGTTCTTC. This encodes CSSQGAGYNEQFF.

The chain links TRBV19 to TRBJ2-4; TRBD2 matches 7 bases. CDR3 length equals 15 residues. Per germline, CDR1 LNHDA and CDR2 SQIVND (reference sequence). The junction had 12 bases not matched to a gene; V was cut back by 5 bases and J by 8 bases. Here the CDR3 reads CASSFRTSFSDIQYF. The CDR3 DNA follows: TGTGCCAGTAGTTTCCGGACTAGTTTTTCGGACATTCAGTACTTC.

This clonotype has more than one count but fewer than ten. This sequence joins TRBV4-1 and TRBJ2-5, with a weak D call TRBD2 (6 bases). V was shortened by 1 base and J by 3 bases, with 15 bases between the two germline ends. The CDR3 loop spans 16 amino acids. Per germline, CDR1 MGHRA and CDR2 YSYEKL. CDR3 DNA: TGCGCCAGCAGCCAAGTCCCAAGCGGGCTAAAAGAGACCCAGTACTTC. Its protein product is CASSQVPSGLKETQYF.

This clonotype showed up just a few times. The CDR3 region has the DNA TGCGCCAGCAGCTTGAGCGGGCCCTCCAACACTGAAGCTTTCTTT. Translating gives CASSLSGPSNTEAFF. V usage is TRBV5-1 and J usage is TRBJ1-1; D is undetermined. This CDR3 region has 15 residues. Germline loops: CDR1 SGHRS, CDR2 YFSETQ. The V and J ends lost 1 base and 2 bases respectively, with 12 bases between them.

This clonotype was observed a handful of times. This chain links TRBV5-1 with TRBJ1-1, with D unclear. The germline V and J ends were trimmed by 0 bases and 0 bases, with 18 bases remaining between them. The CDR3 is made up of 18 amino acids. Germline V gene lookup returns CDR1 SGHRS and CDR2 YFSETQ. The CDR3 nucleotides are TGCGCCAGCAGCTTGGACAGATCGTGGAACACATTGAACACTGAAGCTTTCTTT. This gives the protein CASSLDRSWNTLNTEAFF.

The sample holds many counts of this clonotype. V usage is TRBV6-1 and J usage is TRBJ1-5; D is unresolved. Trimming removed 2 bases from V and 6 bases from J, with 8 bases in between. This CDR3 contains 13 residues. Germline CDR1 MNHNS, CDR2 SASEGT. The CDR3 is CASSENRGQPQHF. The CDR3 DNA is TGTGCCAGCAGTGAAAATCGAGGTCAGCCCCAGCATTTT.

This clonotype was detected many times. The V call is TRBV10-3, the J call TRBJ2-7; 9 bases are a match to TRBD2. With 10 bases clipped from V and 0 bases from J, the junction kept 7 bases outside the gene matches. Germline V gene sequence: CDR1 ENHRY, CDR2 SYGVKD. The CDR3 loop spans 14 amino acids. CDR3 nucleotide sequence: TGTGCCACCTTTAGCGGGAGTAGCTCCTACGAGCAGTACTTC. Residues: CATFSGSSSYEQYF.

The chain joins TRBV5-1 to TRBJ2-1, with 11 bases that match TRBD2. The CDR3 spans 18 residues. The junction had 15 bases not matched to a gene; V was cut back by 4 bases and J by 6 bases. Germline loops: CDR1 SGHRS, CDR2 YFSETQ. The CDR3 protein is CASSTTEGLADRANEQFF. The DNA of the CDR3 is TGCGCCAGCAGCACTACAGAGGGACTAGCGGACCGGGCCAATGAGCAGTTCTTC. The full variable domain, rest sourced from reference TRBV5-1 and TRBJ2-1, is KAGVTQTPRYLIKTRGQQVTLSCSPISGHRSVSWYQQTPGQGLQFLFEYFSETQRNKGNFPGRFSGRQFSNSRSEMNVSTLELGDSALYLCASSTTEGLADRANEQFFGPGTRLTVL.

This clonotype came up a few times. This chain connects TRBV5-1 to TRBJ2-2, with D unclear. The CDR3 consists of 16 residues. In germline, CDR1 is SGHRS, CDR2 YFSETQ. V was cut by 6 bases and J by 4 bases, with 19 bases left in between. The CDR3 coding sequence is TGCGCCAGCACTTGGTCCGGGCCCCGTGTCACCGGGGAGCTGTTTTTT. It codes for CASTWSGPRVTGELFF.

This clonotype was counted only a few times. The genes are TRBV28 and TRBJ1-5, with D perhaps matching TRBD1 (6 bases). V lost 3 bases and J lost 6, with 18 bases in between. CDR1 and CDR2 from the germline V gene are MDHEN and SYDVKM. CDR3 length: 16 amino acids. The CDR3 region is CASSFGGRGGVQPQHF. CDR3 DNA sequence: TGTGCCAGCAGTTTCGGTGGGAGGGGGGGTGTTCAGCCCCAGCATTTT.

The chain couples TRBV29-1 to TRBJ1-5, with D unresolved. Trimming took off 3 bases at V and 6 bases at J, with 18 bases between the two ends. The CDR3 loop spans 15 amino acids. Per the germline V gene, CDR1 is SQVTM and CDR2 is ANQGSEA. CDR3 DNA sequence: TGCAGCGTTGACCCTGAGGCAGGCGGGGTTCAGCCCCAGCATTTT. Translation gives CSVDPEAGGVQPQHF.

The V call is TRBV18, the J call TRBJ2-5; TRBD1 aligns across 11 bases. Germline loops: CDR1 KGHSH, CDR2 LQKENI. The CDR3 loop spans 16 amino acids. With 2 bases clipped from V and 4 bases from J, the junction kept 6 bases outside the gene matches. The DNA of the CDR3 is TGTGCCAGCTCACCATTCCGGACAGGGGGCGGAGAGACCCAGTACTTC. Residues: CASSPFRTGGGETQYF. Together with reference TRBV18 and TRBJ2-5, the CDR3 gives the full variable domain: NAGVMQNPRHLVRRRGQEARLRCSPMKGHSHVYWYRQLPEEGLKFMVYLQKENIIDESGMPKERFSAEFPKEGPSILRIQQVVRGDSAAYFCASSPFRTGGGETQYFGPGTRLLVL.

Ten or more counts support this clonotype. This chain connects TRBV4-2 to TRBJ2-1, with D possibly being TRBD1 (6 bases). CDR3 length equals 13 residues. V lost 0 bases, J lost 12 bases, and 12 bases lay in between. CDR1 is LGHNA and CDR2 is YNFKEQ in the germline V gene. Here the CDR3 reads CASSQDLGGWQFF. CDR3 DNA: TGTGCCAGCAGCCAAGATCTAGGGGGTTGGCAGTTCTTC.

This chain uses TRBV7-3 with TRBJ2-3; D not resolved. CDR1 and CDR2 from the germline V gene are SGHTA and FQGTGA. There are 14 residues in the CDR3. V was cut by 2 bases and J by 5 bases, with 11 bases left in between. The CDR3 reads CASSLGLDGDTQYF. The CDR3 nucleotides read TGTGCCAGCAGCTTAGGATTGGATGGAGATACGCAGTATTTT.

The chain has TRBV18 and TRBJ2-1, with 9 bases matching TRBD2. This CDR3 is built from 16 residues. The V gene end was trimmed by 1 base and the J gene end by 3 bases; junction bases not matched to a gene: 4. Per germline, CDR1 KGHSH and CDR2 LQKENI. This CDR3 reads CASSPRREGLYNEQFF. The DNA for the CDR3 is TGTGCCAGCTCACCACGGCGGGAGGGCCTCTACAATGAGCAGTTCTTC.